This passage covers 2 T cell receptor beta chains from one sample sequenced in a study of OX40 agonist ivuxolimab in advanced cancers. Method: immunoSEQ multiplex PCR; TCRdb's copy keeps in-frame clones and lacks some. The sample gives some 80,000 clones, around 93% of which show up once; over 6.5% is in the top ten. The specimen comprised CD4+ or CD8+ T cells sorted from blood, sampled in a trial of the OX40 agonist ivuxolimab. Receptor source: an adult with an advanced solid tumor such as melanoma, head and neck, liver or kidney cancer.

CDR3 DNA: TGTGCCAGCAGCCTTAGGACGGGGGGTAACTATGGCTACACCTTC. Translated, it gives CASSLRTGGNYGYTF. V gene TRBV27 combines with J gene TRBJ1-2, with D perhaps TRBD1 (5 bases). Trimming removed 6 bases from V and 1 base from J, with 15 bases in between. Germline lookup yields CDR1 MNHEY and CDR2 SMNVEV (reference sequence). This CDR3 has 15 residues.

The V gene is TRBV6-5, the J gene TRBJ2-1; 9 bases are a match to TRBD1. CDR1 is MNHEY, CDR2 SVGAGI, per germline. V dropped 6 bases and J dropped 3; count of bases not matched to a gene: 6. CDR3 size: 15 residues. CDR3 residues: CASSTEGQGYNEQFF. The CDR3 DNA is TGTGCCAGCAGCACCGAGGGACAGGGCTACAATGAGCAGTTCTTC.